This T cell receptor (beta chain) originates from a study of shared clonotypes between healthy human individuals. Notes on the study in general: Rarefaction revealed incomplete sorted-subset sequencing despite large depth. Shared clonotypes: about 4.6% naive CD4, under 4% naive CD8, under 2.5% memory CD4, 0.4% to 0.45% memory CD8. Few donors limited the genetic and exposure-history diversity represented. Relative to clonotypes present in all four donors, those not shared had lower generation probabilities.

Germline V gene lookup returns CDR1 SGHRS and CDR2 YFSETQ. This CDR3 has 14 amino acids. Trimming took off 2 bases at V and 9 bases at J, with 12 bases between the two ends. About this clone: Its antigen is still unknown.

Data came from immunoSEQ multiplex PCR; TCRdb stores just in-frame clones and leaves some out. The sample has about a million clones, 65% to 80% seen once. Sequencing was performed on memory CD4+ T cells sorted from blood. Sample subset: CD45RA-negative fraction. V and J are TRBV5-1 and TRBJ1-6; D is possibly TRBD1 (6 bases). The source of this sequence is a man aged 18 to 30 in good health. This CDR3 is CASSFETGSSPLHF. The CDR3 bases are TGCGCCAGCAGCTTCGAGACAGGCAGTTCACCCCTCCACTTT.